This is a list of T cell receptor beta chains from one sample in a study of CD8 T cells in ankylosing spondylitis. One entry per CDR3 protein results from TCRdb running MiXCR on the 5' RACE reads. This table holds a few hundred thousand distinct CDR3 sequences, about 7% found once. What was sequenced was blood, either unsorted or a sorted T cell fraction (not recorded which). These receptors were collected from a male donor with ankylosing spondylitis. The CDR3 runs from the conserved cysteine through the conserved F or W. The D gene is left open where the match is weak. Size tells how often a clone was seen (once, few, many) or the class of an expanded clone, and some rows leave it out.

>TRBV5-1|TRBJ1-2|many|-
CASSPRDGGYGYTF
TGCGCCAGCAGCCCCCGGGACGGCGGCTATGGCTACACCTTC
>TRBV29-1|TRBJ1-1|-|-
CSVWDGNTEAFF
TGCAGCGTTTGGGACGGGAACACTGAAGCTTTCTTT
>TRBV6-5|TRBJ1-3|many|-
CASSYDLSGSSGNTIYF
TGTGCCAGCAGTTATGATTTGAGCGGTAGCTCTGGAAACACCATATATTTT
>TRBV20-1|TRBJ1-2|many|-
CSARRTGRTGYGYTF
TGCAGTGCAAGGAGAACCGGCAGGACTGGGTATGGCTACACCTTC
>TRBV20-1|TRBJ2-4|many|TRBD2
CSAREPGGASKNIQYF
TGCAGTGCTAGAGAGCCCGGGGGGGCTAGCAAAAACATTCAGTACTTC
>TRBV29-1|TRBJ2-1|many|-
CSVKPGREQFF
TGCAGCGTCAAGCCCGGCAGGGAGCAGTTCTTC
>TRBV10-3|TRBJ1-2|few|-
CAISESRIGGTYGYTF
TGTGCCATCAGTGAGTCGAGAATTGGGGGAACCTATGGCTACACCTTC
>TRBV14|TRBJ2-2|many|-
CASSQVTFPTGELFF
TGTGCCAGCAGCCAAGTAACCTTCCCGACCGGGGAGCTGTTTTTT
>TRBV7-9|TRBJ2-3|many|-
CASSPARTDTQYF
TGTGCCAGCAGCCCGGCCCGCACAGATACGCAGTATTTT
>TRBV9|TRBJ1-1|many|-
CASTGGINTEAFF
TGTGCCAGCACCGGGGGGATCAACACTGAAGCTTTCTTT
>TRBV12-3/TRBV12-4|TRBJ2-5|many|-
CASSLNVLRRGQETQYF
TGTGCCAGCAGTTTAAATGTCCTCCGCCGGGGACAAGAGACCCAGTACTTC
>TRBV6-2/TRBV6-3|TRBJ2-5|many|-
CASSYGSKKTQYF
TGTGCCAGCAGTTACGGGAGCAAAAAGACCCAGTACTTC
>TRBV28|TRBJ2-7|many|-
CASKETFHPSGEQYF
TGTGCCAGCAAGGAGACATTCCACCCCTCGGGGGAGCAGTACTTC
>TRBV29-1|TRBJ1-2|many|-
CSVPTDYGYTF
TGCAGCGTTCCCACTGACTATGGCTACACCTTC
>TRBV15|TRBJ2-3|many|-
CATSRERTQRDTQYF
TGTGCCACCAGCAGAGAGCGGACCCAAAGGGATACGCAGTATTTT